One and the same sample provided the 2 T cell receptor beta chains below, sequenced in a study of T cells in Graves' hyperthyroidism and ophthalmopathy. It was RNA transcripts that yielded the amplified TCR beta CDR3 regions. During a first-round RT-PCR of the TCR CDR3, the HTBI primer set was used. In TCRdb, the multiplex PCR reads were re-called with MiXCR into one record per CDR3 protein. In the table there are 550,000 to 600,000 distinct CDR3 sequences, 16% of which are singletons. Sequenced: blood. These receptors came from a woman aged 18-30 years with Graves' hyperthyroidism.

This clonotype was seen at least ten times. The chain uses TRBV29-1 and TRBJ1-2, with D perhaps TRBD1 (6 bases). Trimming left V 6 bases short and J 8 bases short, with 16 bases between. The CDR3 loop spans 12 amino acids. Germline V gives CDR1 SQVTM, CDR2 ANQGSEA. For the CDR3, the DNA is TGCAGCGTCGGCGGACAGATCGGAGGCTACACCTTC. It codes for CSVGGQIGGYTF. Based on the CDR3 plus reference TRBV29-1 and TRBJ1-2, the full variable domain is SAVISQKPSRDICQRGTSLTIQCQVDSQVTMMFWYRQQPGQSLTLIATANQGSEATYESGFVIDKFPISRPNLTFSTLTVSNMSPEDSSIYLCSVGGQIGGYTFGSGTRLTVV.

This clonotype was picked up many times. V gene TRBV20-1 combines with J gene TRBJ2-1, with 10 bases fitting TRBD2. The CDR3 covers 14 residues. The germline V gene encodes CDR1 DFQATT and CDR2 SNEGSKA (reference sequence). The V gene end was trimmed by 3 bases and the J gene end by 6 bases; junction bases not matched to a gene: 5. CDR3 sequence (DNA): TGCAGTGCTAGCATGCTAGCGGGGGTCAATGAGCAGTTCTTC. Translated: CSASMLAGVNEQFF.